This T cell receptor beta chain was profiled in a study of identical twins. TCRdb re-called the 5' RACE reads through MiXCR, storing one row per CDR3 protein. Here the sample spans approximately 700,000 distinct CDR3 sequences, about 20% being singletons. These records were also assigned to another study, of T cells expressing NK-cell markers. From that paper: With an anti-gamma-delta TCR antibody, sorting in several experiments was kept to alpha-beta TCR T cells.

The TCR was taken from a woman aged 18-29 years in good health. The sequenced sample consisted of PBMCs.

The CDR3, as DNA: TGCGCCAGCAGCTTGGATAGCGGGAGTCTAAATGAGCAGTTCTTC. Translated, it gives CASSLDSGSLNEQFF. The V call is TRBV5-1, the J call TRBJ2-1, with 9 bases fitting TRBD2. The CDR3 consists of 15 residues. The germline V gene encodes CDR1 SGHRS and CDR2 YFSETQ. With V trimmed by 0 bases and J by 7 bases, 5 bases remained unmatched.